Each of the 32 T cell receptor beta chains below was sequenced from the same sample in a study of tumor-infiltrating lymphocytes in primary liver carcinoma. Total RNA amounting to 500 ng was the source from which TCR beta cDNA was made with a constant-region primer. Three-round nested multiplex PCR performed with slightly modified ARM-PCR produced the TCR beta libraries. Amplification in the first two PCR rounds was performed using TRBV1-TRBV30 forward primers and a C-beta reverse primer for 10 cycles each. MiXCR, applied by TCRdb to the multiplex PCR reads, yields one record per CDR3 protein. The data contain under 90,000 distinct CDR3 sequences, approximately 70% of them singletons. Co-extraction of both nucleic acids (RNA and DNA) used 20-30 mg of unsorted bulk tissue. The sequenced sample consisted of liver tumor tissue from sampling region 1. As for subset: tumor region T1, superior pole. The receptor set was obtained from a middle-aged man with primary liver carcinoma and hepatitis B virus infection.

The chain is built from TRBV6-6 and TRBJ1-3; the D is unclear. V lost 9 bases to trimming and J lost 4 bases, with 19 bases between them. Germline CDR1 is MNHNY and CDR2 is SVGAGI (reference sequence). The length of the CDR3 is 15 residues. The CDR3 region is CASSVDATTGNTIYF. The CDR3 bases are TGTGCCAGTAGTGTCGACGCAACCACAGGAAACACCATATATTTT.

This chain connects TRBV6-2 or TRBV6-3 to TRBJ2-2; 8 nucleotides line up with TRBD2. Germline trimming cut 9 bases from V and 7 bases from J; bases unmatched to any gene: 13. Looked up from germline, CDR1 is MNHEY and CDR2 is SVGEGT. CDR3 length equals 15 residues. CDR3 nucleotides: TGTGCCAGTAGCCTAAGCGGGAGTCGACTCGGGGAGCTGTTTTTT. Translating it yields CASSLSGSRLGELFF.

The chain recombines TRBV28 with TRBJ2-6; D is unresolved. This CDR3 has 15 residues. The germline gives CDR1 MDHEN, CDR2 SYDVKM. V lost 4 bases, J lost 2 bases, and 9 bases lay in between. The CDR3 sequence: CASSSPSAGANVLTF. The CDR3, as DNA: TGTGCCAGCAGTTCGCCCTCCGCTGGGGCCAACGTCCTGACTTTC.

In regard to this clonotype: No conserved phenylalanine or tryptophan is present at the end of the CDR3, so a read error is the likely explanation. The DNA is left out, because the CDR3 cannot be placed on it with certainty; the CDR3 is given as TCRdb lists it. V is TRBV5-1 and J is TRBJ2-2; TRBD1, the D gene given by the table, was not confirmed from the DNA. Germline V gives CDR1 SGHRS, CDR2 YFSETQ. With termini counted, the CDR3 has 13 amino acids. CDR3 sequence: CASSLQGAGELLL.

This clonotype occurred once. The junction differs from germline at one of its ends, possibly a read error. The rearrangement joins TRBV12-3 or TRBV12-4 to TRBJ2-1; 8 bases agree with TRBD2. The CDR3 has 13 residues. The CDR3 protein is CASVGLGFIELFF. As DNA, the CDR3 is TGTGCCAGCGTGGGACTAGGCTTCATTGAGCTGTTCTTC.

Concerning this clonotype itself: Without the conserved terminal phenylalanine or tryptophan, this CDR3 likely stems from a read error. The genes are TRBV2 and TRBJ2-5; D possibly corresponds to TRBD2 (5 bases). This CDR3 has 11 amino acids. V lost 9 bases and J lost 5, with 10 bases in between. In germline, CDR1 is SNHLY, CDR2 FYNNEI. In DNA form, the CDR3 reads TGTGCCAGTGCCCCGGGGGAGACCCAGTACTTA. Its protein product is CASAPGETQYL.

This clonotype was observed a few times. With a much larger clone just one base away, this may be a read error. The rearrangement joins TRBV6-1 to TRBJ1-1, with D hard to call. V was clipped by 3 bases and J by 1 base, with 6 bases between them. This CDR3 contains 13 residues. Looked up from germline, CDR1 is MNHNS and CDR2 is SASEGT. The chain's CDR3 is CASSETRNTEAFF. CDR3 nucleotide sequence: TGTGCCAGCAGTGAGACAAGGAACACTGAAGCTTTCTTT.

V gene TRBV18 combines with J gene TRBJ2-1; the D gene is possibly TRBD2 (6 bases). The CDR3 consists of 15 residues. Germline CDR1 KGHSH, CDR2 LQKENI. Trimming cost V 2 bases and J 9 bases, with 17 bases left between them. The CDR3 DNA reads as TGTGCCAGCTCACCAGAGGGACTTACTCACAGTGAGCAGTTCTTC. Its protein product is CASSPEGLTHSEQFF.

Concerning this clonotype: This likely comes from a read error, as the CDR3 has no conserved phenylalanine or tryptophan at its end. J is TRBJ2-3 and V is TRBV6-5; 11 bases map to TRBD1. The CDR3 runs to 15 residues. Trimming took 7 bases from V and 1 from J; bases not matched to a gene: 4. CDR1 is MNHEY and CDR2 is SVGAGI in the germline V gene. Written as DNA, the CDR3 is TGTGCCAGCATTACGGGACAGGGGGGCACAGATACGCAGTATCTT. It yields the protein CASITGQGGTDTQYL.

This clonotype occurred once. One end of the junction varies from germline; a read error may be responsible. The gene calls are TRBV29-1 and TRBJ2-1, with a possible D match to TRBD2 (5 bases). This CDR3 is 13 amino acids long. The germline V gene encodes CDR1 SQVTM and CDR2 ANQGSEA. The CDR3 sequence: CSVEWSDYNEQFF. CDR3 DNA: TGCAGCGTTGAATGGTCTGACTACAATGAACAGTTCTTC.

With regard to this clonotype: The junction differs from germline at one of its ends, possibly a read error. This rearrangement joins TRBV29-1 to TRBJ2-6; D is perhaps TRBD1 (5 bases). The CDR3 sequence is 16 residues long. The germline CDR1 and CDR2 sequences are SQVTM and ANQGSEA. In DNA form, the CDR3 reads TGCGGCGTTGGTCTACGCAGGGCCTCTGGGGCCAACATCCTGACTTTC. Translation: CGVGLRRASGANILTF.

This clonotype was found a few times. One end of the junction fails to match germline, which may point to a read error. The V gene is TRBV6-5, the J gene TRBJ1-1; D may be TRBD1 (5 bases). The length of the CDR3 is 14 residues. The germline gives CDR1 MNHEY, CDR2 SVGAGI. Written as DNA, the CDR3 is TGTGCCAGCAGTTACGGAGGGGTGAACACTGGAGCTTCCTTT. Protein product: CASSYGGVNTGASF.

A word on this clonotype: No conserved phenylalanine or tryptophan is present at the end of the CDR3, so a read error is the likely explanation. The chain joins TRBV11-2 to TRBJ2-3; no reliable D call. Germline V gene data show CDR1 as SGHAT and CDR2 as FQNNGV. CDR3 length: 14 amino acids. V lost 2 bases, J lost 7 bases, and 13 bases lay in between. The CDR3 reads CASSLSSGSNTQYY. The CDR3 region has the DNA TGTGCCAGCAGCTTATCCAGTGGATCAAATACGCAGTATTAT.

The sample holds a few counts of this clonotype. The V call is TRBV7-9, the J call TRBJ2-2, with D uncertain. Trimming stripped 5 bases from V and 6 bases from J, with 19 bases between. Germline-derived CDR1 and CDR2 are SEHNR and FQNEAQ (reference sequence). There are 16 residues in the CDR3. This chain's CDR3 is CASSTLGLVGSGELFF. DNA of the CDR3: TGTGCCAGCAGCACCCTAGGATTAGTGGGCTCCGGGGAGCTGTTTTTT.

This clonotype came up once. Since no conserved phenylalanine or tryptophan closes the CDR3, a read error is the likely cause. The DNA is left out, because the CDR3 cannot be placed on it with certainty; the CDR3 is given as TCRdb lists it. The V call is TRBV4-1, the J call TRBJ2-1; TRBD1 reflects the table's D call only, with no check against the DNA. Both ends counted, the CDR3 spans 16 residues. Germline CDR1 is MGHRA and CDR2 is YSYEKL. CDR3 loop: CASSLSQGARKNEHFL.

Details on this clonotype: The junction departs from the called germline gene at one end, perhaps through a read error. This sequence joins TRBV11-2 and TRBJ2-1, with 7 bases matching TRBD2. The CDR3 runs to 14 residues. Germline V gene lookup returns CDR1 SGHAT and CDR2 FQNNGV. The CDR3 DNA is TGTCCCAGCAACCTAGCGGACTCCTACAATGAGCAGTTCTTC. Translated: CPSNLADSYNEQFF.

Notes on this clonotype: Being one base from a much bigger clone, this may be a read error. The chain combines TRBV28 with TRBJ2-7; a possible D gene is TRBD1 (5 bases). The germline V gene encodes CDR1 MDHEN and CDR2 SYDVKM. Trimming removed 7 bases at V and 5 bases at J, with 18 bases between. The CDR3 totals 14 residues. CDR3 sequence reads: CASTQGTNKDEQYF. The CDR3, as DNA: TGTGCCAGCACCCAGGGCACCAACAAGGACGAGCAGTACTTC.

This clonotype occurred many times. This chain joins TRBV6-1 and TRBJ2-5, with TRBD2 matching 9 bases. V was clipped by 6 bases and J by 4 bases; unmatched bases: 9. Germline assignment: CDR1 MNHNS and CDR2 SASEGT. This CDR3 contains 15 residues. DNA for the CDR3: TGTGCCAGCAGGTCTGTAGCGGGAGTTCGAGAGACCCAGTACTTC. Translated: CASRSVAGVRETQYF.

Worth noting for this clonotype: An end of the junction does not agree with germline; a read error may underlie this. The chain employs TRBV11-1 and TRBJ2-1, with a tentative D call TRBD2 (5 bases). The CDR3 loop spans 12 amino acids. In germline, CDR1 is SGHAT, CDR2 FQDESV (reference sequence). As DNA, the CDR3 is TGTGTCGGCGGACTCTCCTATAATGAGCAGTTCTTC. It is translated as CVGGLSYNEQFF.

A word on this clonotype: At one end the junction does not follow the germline gene, possibly because of a read error. CDR3 amino acids: CAIIEREGADMQYF. The CDR3 DNA sequence: TGTGCCATCATTGAACGGGAAGGGGCAGATATGCAGTATTTT. The chain is built from TRBV10-3 and TRBJ2-3; D may be TRBD1 or TRBD2 (5 bases each). Germline values: CDR1 ENHRY, CDR2 SYGVKD. The CDR3 covers 14 residues.

V and J are TRBV10-1 and TRBJ2-3, with 10 positions matching TRBD2. Germline lookup yields CDR1 WNHNN and CDR2 SYGVQD (reference sequence). The CDR3 is made up of 17 amino acids. V dropped 3 bases and J dropped 6; count of bases not matched to a gene: 12. In DNA, the CDR3 is TGCGCCAGCAGTGACGGGGGACTAGCGAAGGAGGATGATACGCAGTATTTT. Protein product: CASSDGGLAKEDDTQYF.

In regard to this clonotype: The conserved phenylalanine or tryptophan normally closing the CDR3 is absent here, so this likely arose from a read error. The CDR3 spells CTSSQPQGLGTDHEQFS. Written as DNA, the CDR3 is TGCACCAGCAGCCAACCCCAAGGATTGGGGACGGACCATGAGCAGTTCTCC. The V call is TRBV4-1, the J call TRBJ2-1; D possibly uses TRBD1 or TRBD2 (5 bases each). CDR1 MGHRA and CDR2 YSYEKL come from the germline V gene. There are 17 residues in the CDR3.

As for this clonotype: The junction differs from germline at one of its ends, possibly a read error. The chain uses TRBV11-2 and TRBJ2-7; unclear D gene. Germline loops: CDR1 SGHAT, CDR2 FQNNGV. The CDR3 runs to 14 residues. CDR3 bases: TGTGCCGGCAACTTAACAGACACTGCCTATGAGCAGTACTTC. Its protein product is CAGNLTDTAYEQYF.

Regarding this clonotype: A much larger clone is a single base away; this may be a read error. As the CDR3 is not closed by the conserved phenylalanine or tryptophan, this likely results from a read error. The V and J genes are TRBV28 and TRBJ2-3, with 12 bases fitting TRBD2. Germline lookup yields CDR1 MDHEN and CDR2 SYDVKM. The CDR3 length is 14 residues. V lost 7 bases, J lost 7 bases, and 6 bases stayed unmatched. The chain's CDR3 is CASNLAGGPNTQYI. Here the CDR3 DNA reads TGTGCCAGCAACCTAGCGGGAGGGCCAAATACGCAGTATATT.

With respect to this clonotype: This may come from a read error, since a much larger clone is one base off. The rearrangement links TRBV6-4 to TRBJ1-2; D uncertain. CDR1 and CDR2 (germline): MRHNA, SNTAGT. CDR3 size: 13 residues. V shed 5 bases and J shed 6 bases, with 13 bases lying between them. The CDR3 loop reads CASSTTWTHGYTF. DNA for the CDR3: TGTGCCAGCAGTACTACATGGACCCATGGCTACACCTTC.

Regarding this clonotype: At one of its ends the junction is not consistent with the germline gene, which may arise from a read error. The J gene is TRBJ1-5, the V gene TRBV13, with TRBD1 identical over 9 bases. Germline CDR1 reads PRHDT; CDR2 reads FYEKMQ (reference sequence). The CDR3 sequence is 18 residues long. CDR3 bases: TGTGCCAGCAGCTTAAACCCCCCTACAGGGGGCGACGGTCAGCCCCAACATTTT. It specifies CASSLNPPTGGDGQPQHF.

The chain recombines TRBV12-3 or TRBV12-4 with TRBJ1-5, with D uncertain. This CDR3 region has 17 residues. V was clipped by 5 bases and J by 1 base, with 18 bases between them. As DNA, the CDR3 is TGTGCCAGCAGTGAGGTAACAAGGCCGGCGAGCAATCAGCCCCAGCATTTT. Translated, it gives CASSEVTRPASNQPQHF.

This chain links TRBV29-1 with TRBJ2-5; D not resolved. V shed 3 bases and J shed 9 bases, with 8 bases lying between them. CDR3 length: 10 residues. Germline lookup yields CDR1 SQVTM and CDR2 ANQGSEA. CDR3 bases: TGCAGCGTTGAGGAGCAGGCCCAGTACTTC. Translating it yields CSVEEQAQYF.

To note about this clonotype: The CDR3 does not end in the conserved phenylalanine or tryptophan, so this is likely a read error. This chain links TRBV5-6 with TRBJ2-7; tentatively, D is TRBD1 (5 bases). The CDR3 sequence is 14 residues long. Germline CDR1 SGHDT, CDR2 YYEEEE. In DNA, the CDR3 is TGTGCCAGAAGCTTGGGGCACATAAGGAACGAGCAGTACTCC. Translation gives CARSLGHIRNEQYS.

This clonotype was found many times. This chain joins TRBV5-6 and TRBJ2-3; 7 bases are shared with TRBD2. CDR1 and CDR2 (germline): SGHDT, YYEEEE. The V and J ends lost 0 bases and 2 bases, in that order; junction bases with no gene match: 3. The CDR3 totals 15 residues. CDR3 coding DNA: TGTGCCAGCAGCTTGGCGGGAGGACCCACAGATACGCAGTATTTT. Its protein is CASSLAGGPTDTQYF.

This clonotype was detected a few times. The chain combines TRBV20-1 with TRBJ2-1; D ambiguous. The CDR3 has 11 amino acids. The V and J ends lost 6 bases and 9 bases respectively, with 12 bases between them. Germline CDR1 and CDR2: DFQATT and SNEGSKA (reference sequence). DNA of the CDR3: TGCAGTGCCCACGTCTGGCCTGAGCAGTTCTTC. Its translation is CSAHVWPEQFF.

As concerns this clonotype: No conserved phenylalanine or tryptophan is present at the end of the CDR3, so a read error is the likely explanation. CDR3 residues: CASSWGAGESDTQYY. CDR3 nucleotide sequence: TGTGCTAGCAGTTGGGGTGCGGGAGAGTCAGATACGCAGTATTAT. The rearrangement uses TRBV6-5 and TRBJ2-3, with 7 positions matching TRBD2. This CDR3 spans 15 amino acids. The germline gives CDR1 MNHEY, CDR2 SVGAGI.